The sequence of this TCR beta chain was determined in a study of T cell responses to AZD1222 COVID-19 vaccine. General observations from the study: Reports indicate that nearly half of spike-specific TCRs are directed at unmutated variant regions. Spike as a whole was targeted by vaccine-associated CD4 TCRs, dominant at 160-218 and 743-854. White British ancestry dominated among donors, who included more females, and clonal diversity was possibly underestimated. Spike-specific TCR breadth rose after two AZD1222 doses, and depth rose as well.

Of note for this clone: Its antigen remains unidentified.

Profiling relied on immunoSEQ multiplex PCR, and the TCRdb table lists in-frame clones only, not all of them. The sample contains tens of thousands of clones, about 74% of which appear only once. Germline CDR1 is MNHNS and CDR2 is SASEGT. Trimming left V 0 bases short and J 3 bases short, with 6 bases between. This CDR3 is 14 amino acids long. This sample comprised peripheral blood, obtained on day 0 of AZD1222 vaccination. The chain employs TRBV6-1 and TRBJ2-1, with D maybe TRBD2 (6 bases). The origin of this receptor is an adult in good health. CDR3 in amino acids: CASSEAGGYNEQFF. DNA for the CDR3: TGTGCCAGCAGTGAAGCGGGGGGCTACAATGAGCAGTTCTTC.